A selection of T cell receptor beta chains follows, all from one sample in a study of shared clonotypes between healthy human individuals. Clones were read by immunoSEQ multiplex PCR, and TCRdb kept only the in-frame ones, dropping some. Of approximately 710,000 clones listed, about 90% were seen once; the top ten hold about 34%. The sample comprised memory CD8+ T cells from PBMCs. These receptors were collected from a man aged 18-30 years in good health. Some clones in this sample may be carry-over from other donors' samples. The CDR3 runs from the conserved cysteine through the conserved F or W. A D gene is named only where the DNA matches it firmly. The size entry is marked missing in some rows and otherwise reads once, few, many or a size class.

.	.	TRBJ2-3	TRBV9	TGTGCCAGCAGCGTATCCCTCACAGATACGCAGTATTTT	CASSVSLTDTQYF
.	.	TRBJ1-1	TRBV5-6	TGTGCCAGCAGTTTACTAATGGAACACGAAGCTTTCTTT	CASSLLMEHEAFF
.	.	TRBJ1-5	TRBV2	TGTGCCAGCAGGGACAGTAGCAATCAGCCCCAGCATTTT	CASRDSSNQPQHF
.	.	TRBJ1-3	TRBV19	TGTGCCAGTAGCGGACTTTGGTCTTCTGGAAACACCATATATTTT	CASSGLWSSGNTIYF
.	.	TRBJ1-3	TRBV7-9	TGTGCCAGCAGCACGGGACGGAGCTCTGGAAACACCATATATTTT	CASSTGRSSGNTIYF
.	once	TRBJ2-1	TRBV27	TGTGCCAGCAGCCTCTCACTAGCCTTCGCCTACAATGAGCAGTTCTTC	CASSLSLAFAYNEQFF
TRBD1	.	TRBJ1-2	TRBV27	TGTGCCAGCAGTCCCTCTCCCGGGACAGCCCTACACTATGGCTACACCTTC	CASSPSPGTALHYGYTF
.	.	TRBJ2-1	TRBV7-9	TGTGCCAGCAGCTTAGCGGCGGGTGAGCAGTTCTTC	CASSLAAGEQFF
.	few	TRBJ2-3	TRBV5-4	TGTGCCAGCAGCAGGGAGCCCACAGATACGCAGTATTTT	CASSREPTDTQYF
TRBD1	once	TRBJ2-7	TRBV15	TGTGCCACCAGCAGTGGGACAGGGGGTCTCGAGCAGTACTTC	CATSSGTGGLEQYF
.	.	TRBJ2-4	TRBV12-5	TGTGCTAGTGGTTTGCAGGGGCAGGGGGGATTGTACTTC	CASGLQGQGGLYF
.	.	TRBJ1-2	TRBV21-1	TGTGCCAGCAGCAAAGCAAGTAGGTTAGGCGGGACAGGGGATGATGGCTACACCTTC	CASSKASRLGGTGDDGYTF
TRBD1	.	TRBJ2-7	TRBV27	TGTGCCAGCAGTTCCCGGACAGGGTGGGAGCAGTACTTC	CASSSRTGWEQYF
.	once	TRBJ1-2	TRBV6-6	TGTGCCAGCAGACGCCGGGACGAAGGATATGGCTACACCTTC	CASRRRDEGYGYTF
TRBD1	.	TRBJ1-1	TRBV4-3	TGCGCCAGCAGCCATGATTGGATGGGACAGCAGAACACTGAAGCTTTCTTT	CASSHDWMGQQNTEAFF
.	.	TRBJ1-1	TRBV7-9	TGTGCCAGCAGCTTAGAAGGGGCGATCACTGAAGCTTTCTTT	CASSLEGAITEAFF
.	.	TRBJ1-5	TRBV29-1	TGCAGCGTCCTCTTGGGGGGGGCCCCCTTGATGGGCAATCAGCCCCAGCATTTT	CSVLLGGAPLMGNQPQHF
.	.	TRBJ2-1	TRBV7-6	TGTGCCAGCAGCGTCGGAAGGGGGGGAAGTCTAAATGAGCAGTTCTTC	CASSVGRGGSLNEQFF
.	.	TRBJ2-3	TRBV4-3	TGCGCCAGCAGCCAAAGACCGGACCCCGATACGCAGTATTTT	CASSQRPDPDTQYF
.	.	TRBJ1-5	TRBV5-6	TGTGCCAGCAGCCTTAACGGGGATAGCAATCAGCCCCAGCATTTT	CASSLNGDSNQPQHF
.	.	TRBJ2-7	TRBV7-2	TGTGCCAGCAGCTTAGCGTGGGCGGGGTCCTCCTACGAGCAGTACTTC	CASSLAWAGSSYEQYF